The 20 T cell receptor beta chains reported below all come from one sample, sequenced in a study of neurological immune-mediated disorders. TCRdb itself ran the 5' RACE reads through MiXCR, one entry per CDR3 protein. The table records tens of thousands of distinct CDR3 sequences, 4.5% to 7% of them present only once. The sample consisted of CD4+ T cells from blood. These receptors were obtained from a woman aged 18-29 years with multiple sclerosis.

This clonotype was recorded a few times. The rearrangement joins TRBV18 to TRBJ1-1; TRBD1 agrees at 9 bases. J gave up 0 bases and V 3 bases, and 11 bases lay outside the gene matches. The CDR3 totals 18 residues. Germline V gene data show CDR1 as KGHSH and CDR2 as LQKENI. CDR3 nucleotide sequence: TGTGCCAGCTCACCTACTACAGGGGGCGCTTGGGTGAACACTGAAGCTTTCTTT. Amino acids: CASSPTTGGAWVNTEAFF.

This clonotype was observed at least ten times. The chain has TRBV3-1 and TRBJ2-1, with 9 bases lining up with TRBD2. V lost 0 bases to trimming and J lost 5 bases; unmatched junction nucleotides: 8. Germline V gene data show CDR1 as LGHDT and CDR2 as YNNKEL (reference sequence). CDR3 length equals 17 residues. The CDR3 is CASSQDAGGGANNEQFF. CDR3 nucleotides: TGTGCCAGCAGCCAAGATGCGGGCGGGGGGGCTAACAATGAGCAGTTCTTC.

Many counts were recorded for this clonotype. The genes are TRBV3-1 and TRBJ2-2; 7 bases are shared with TRBD2. Germline CDR1 and CDR2: LGHDT and YNNKEL (reference sequence). The CDR3 sequence is 16 residues long. J gave up 0 bases and V 8 bases, and 9 bases lay outside the gene matches. The chain's CDR3 is CASSRGVTANTGELFF. The CDR3 DNA is TGTGCCAGCTCCCGGGGGGTGACGGCGAACACCGGGGAGCTGTTTTTT.

This clonotype was counted ten times or more. The rearrangement links TRBV20-1 to TRBJ2-5; 7 nucleotides line up with TRBD2. The CDR3 is made up of 12 amino acids. Germline-derived CDR1 and CDR2 are DFQATT and SNEGSKA (reference sequence). J lost 4 bases, V lost 3 bases, and 2 bases had no gene match. The CDR3 DNA follows: TGCAGTGCTAGGGGGGGGGGAGAGACCCAGTACTTC. This sequence encodes CSARGGGETQYF.

This clonotype was seen a handful of times. The chain uses TRBV19 and TRBJ1-1; no definite D call. CDR3 size: 14 residues. V was trimmed by 0 bases and J by 1 base, leaving 6 bases between them. The germline CDR1 and CDR2 sequences are LNHDA and SQIVND (reference sequence). CDR3 protein: CASSIEPGNTEAFF. The CDR3 DNA is TGTGCCAGTAGTATAGAGCCGGGGAACACTGAAGCTTTCTTT.

This clonotype was seen many times. The chain combines TRBV6-5 with TRBJ2-1, with 7 bases aligning to TRBD2. Per the germline V gene, CDR1 is MNHEY and CDR2 is SVGAGI. The CDR3 is made up of 14 amino acids. V lost 2 bases to trimming and J lost 8 bases; unmatched junction nucleotides: 6. The chain's CDR3 is CASSYNGRIDEQFF. The CDR3 nucleotides are TGTGCCAGCAGTTACAACGGGAGGATAGATGAGCAGTTCTTC.

This clonotype was found many times. A read error may produce the germline difference seen at one junction end. The chain carries TRBV7-7 and TRBJ2-3; 10 bases are shared with TRBD2. The CDR3 runs to 13 residues. Germline loops: CDR1 SSHAT, CDR2 FNYEAQ (reference sequence). This chain's CDR3 is CASSLSLAGDVYF. Written as DNA, the CDR3 is TGTGCTAGCAGCTTAAGTCTAGCGGGAGACGTGTATTTT. The variable domain in full, completed from reference TRBV7-7 and TRBJ2-3, reads GAGVSQSPRYKVTKRGQDVTLRCDPISSHATLYWYQQALGQGPEFLTYFNYEAQPDKSGLPSDRFSAERPEGSISTLTIQRTEQRDSAMYRCASSLSLAGDVYFGPGTRLTVL.

This clonotype appeared many times. The CDR3 sequence: CASSFIGGSTDTQYF. The CDR3 DNA follows: TGCGCCAGCAGCTTTATTGGGGGGAGCACAGATACGCAGTATTTT. This chain uses TRBV5-1 with TRBJ2-3; maybe TRBD2 (6 bases). V dropped 2 bases and J dropped 0 bases, with 10 bases sitting between them. There are 15 residues in the CDR3. CDR1 and CDR2 from the germline V gene are SGHRS and YFSETQ.

This clonotype was recorded at least ten times. The chain combines TRBV29-1 with TRBJ2-2, with 10 positions matching TRBD1. The CDR3 contains 15 residues. Losses at the gene ends were 4 bases for V and 7 bases for J; bases not matched to a gene: 9. CDR1 and CDR2 (germline): SQVTM, ANQGSEA. CDR3 nucleotide sequence: TGCAGCGTTGCGACAGGGGGCCGAATGGGCGGGGAGCTGTTTTTT. Amino acid sequence: CSVATGGRMGGELFF.

This clonotype has a count of ten or more. DNA for the CDR3: TGCAGTGCTAGGAACATCGGGGGCTCCTACGAGCAGTACTTC. Translation gives CSARNIGGSYEQYF. The chain couples TRBV20-1 to TRBJ2-7, with D tentatively TRBD2 (6 bases). V dropped 3 bases and J dropped 0 bases, with 12 bases sitting between them. The CDR3 has 14 amino acids. Germline assignment: CDR1 DFQATT and CDR2 SNEGSKA (reference sequence).

This clonotype has at least ten counts. The rearrangement links TRBV27 to TRBJ1-5; tentatively, D is TRBD1 (5 bases). Germline V gene data show CDR1 as MNHEY and CDR2 as SMNVEV (reference sequence). The V gene lost 3 bases and the J gene lost 4 bases, with 7 bases spanning the gap. This CDR3 contains 13 residues. The CDR3 protein is CASSFWGNQPQHF. The CDR3 DNA follows: TGTGCCAGCAGTTTTTGGGGGAATCAGCCCCAGCATTTT.

This clonotype was recorded many times. The CDR3 spells CSVSTPNEQFF. The CDR3 DNA reads as TGCAGTGTTTCAACTCCGAATGAGCAGTTCTTC. The V gene is TRBV20-1, the J gene TRBJ2-1; D uncertain. Per the germline V gene, CDR1 is DFQATT and CDR2 is SNEGSKA (reference sequence). Trimming took 7 bases from V and 7 from J, leaving 11 bases between them. The CDR3 runs to 11 residues.

The table lists this clonotype with many counts. The chain carries TRBV25-1 and TRBJ2-3; the D gene is possibly TRBD2 (6 bases). CDR1 and CDR2 (germline): MGHDK, SYGVNS. The length of the CDR3 is 15 residues. V was clipped by 7 bases and J by 0 bases, with 14 bases between them. The CDR3: CASIKAGASTDTQYF. The CDR3 coding sequence is TGTGCCAGCATAAAAGCGGGTGCTAGCACAGATACGCAGTATTTT.

The sample holds many counts of this clonotype. The chain recombines TRBV7-2 with TRBJ1-4; the D gene is possibly TRBD1 (5 bases). CDR1 is SGHTA and CDR2 is FQGNSA in the germline V gene. There are 15 residues in the CDR3. V dropped 3 bases and J dropped 0 bases, with 8 bases sitting between them. The chain's CDR3 is CASSFGTPTNEKLFF. The CDR3 DNA reads as TGTGCCAGCAGCTTCGGGACCCCAACTAATGAAAAACTGTTTTTT.

This clonotype was counted many times. The chain uses TRBV20-1 and TRBJ1-4; D not resolved. Germline loops: CDR1 DFQATT, CDR2 SNEGSKA (reference sequence). The V end lost 1 base, the J end lost 12 bases, and 6 bases lay between the germline ends. The CDR3 loop spans 10 amino acids. For the CDR3, the DNA is TGCAGTGCTAGAGGGCGGGAACTGTTTTTT. As protein: CSARGRELFF.

The sample holds many counts of this clonotype. The CDR3 nucleotides read TGCGCCAGCAGCTTCGGGAGCACAGATACGCAGTATTTT. This sequence encodes CASSFGSTDTQYF. The chain is built from TRBV5-1 and TRBJ2-3; D call uncertain. Germline CDR1 is SGHRS and CDR2 is YFSETQ. V shed 2 bases and J shed 0 bases, with 4 bases lying between them. The CDR3 sequence is 13 residues long.

The table lists this clonotype with many counts. This chain connects TRBV7-2 to TRBJ2-3; D is unresolved. CDR1 is SGHTA, CDR2 FQGNSA, per germline. V lost 2 bases and J 2 bases, leaving 8 bases between the germline ends. CDR3 length equals 14 residues. CDR3 nucleotide sequence: TGTGCCAGCAGCTTACGACCCACCACAGATACGCAGTATTTT. Translation: CASSLRPTTDTQYF. The whole variable domain, remainder taken from reference TRBV7-2 and TRBJ2-3, is GAGVSQSPSNKVTEKGKDVELRCDPISGHTALYWYRQSLGQGLEFLIYFQGNSAPDKSGLPSDRFSAERTGGSVSTLTIQRTQQEDSAVYLCASSLRPTTDTQYFGPGTRLTVL.

This clonotype was picked up many times. The rearrangement uses TRBV2 and TRBJ1-1; D gene ambiguous. This CDR3 comprises 16 residues. From germline, CDR1 is SNHLY and CDR2 FYNNEI. Trimming stripped 4 bases from V and 0 bases from J, with 15 bases between. The CDR3 DNA follows: TGTGCCAGCAGTGGAGGTCGGCAGAGCATGAACACTGAAGCTTTCTTT. This encodes CASSGGRQSMNTEAFF.

This clonotype is classed as medium-sized. This chain connects TRBV5-1 to TRBJ2-1; D might be TRBD1 or TRBD2, each matching 5 bases. The V end was cut by 0 bases, the J end by 7 bases, with 14 bases between. The CDR3 has 15 amino acids. CDR1 SGHRS and CDR2 YFSETQ come from the germline V gene. The DNA of the CDR3 is TGCGCCAGCAGCTTGGTTCTAGGGACGAGGAATGAGCAGTTCTTC. Protein: CASSLVLGTRNEQFF.

This clonotype was counted many times. The chain employs TRBV20-1 and TRBJ2-3; TRBD2 matches 8 bases. Trimming at V came to 3 bases and at J to 1 base, leaving 6 bases not matched to a gene. Germline V gene data show CDR1 as DFQATT and CDR2 as SNEGSKA (reference sequence). The CDR3 loop spans 15 amino acids. The CDR3 DNA follows: TGCAGTGCTAGCGGGGGGGCCGGTCGCACAGATACGCAGTATTTT. This gives the protein CSASGGAGRTDTQYF.